This T cell receptor beta chain was sequenced for a study of T cell responses to AZD1222 COVID-19 vaccine. Findings and caveats of the study: Females made up more of the donors, who were largely white British, and clonal diversity may have come out too low. Nearly half of spike-specific TCRs reportedly target variant regions that are unmutated in the B.1.351 and B.1.1.7 variants. CD4 TCRs linked to vaccination spanned spike, dominating at 160-218 and 743-854.

V lost 6 bases and J lost 9, with 21 bases in between. Germline V gene data show CDR1 as MDHEN and CDR2 as SYDVKM. This CDR3 has 15 amino acids. Method: immunoSEQ multiplex PCR; TCRdb's copy keeps in-frame clones and lacks some. The sample shows 75,000 or so clones, more than 85% of them seen only once. Note on this clone: The antigen is not known.

The sequence was collected from an adult who received the AZD1222 COVID-19 vaccine. This sequence joins TRBV28 and TRBJ2-1; D is possibly TRBD1 or TRBD2 (6 bases each). The sample here was peripheral blood, taken 28 days after the second AZD1222 dose. The CDR3 nucleotides read TGTGCCAGCAGCGGGGGCCGGGGGCGCGGATCTGAGCAGTTCTTC. Encoded protein: CASSGGRGRGSEQFF.